The clone carrying this TCR beta chain came up many times. TCRdb re-called the PCR reads with MiXCR. This table has 15,000 or so clones, roughly 13% appearing once. Until they underwent thyroid surgery, no patient had received any treatment. The source of the sample is a study of metastatic and nonmetastatic thyroid tumors. The germline CDR1 and CDR2 sequences are SGHNT and YYREEE (reference sequence). The germline V and J ends were trimmed by 2 bases and 2 bases, with 7 bases remaining between them. The CDR3 has 13 residues. The sequenced material came from blood. This sequence was found in a female donor with papillary thyroid cancer or a benign thyroid nodule (not recorded which). Some clones in this sample may be carry-over from other donors' samples. The chain has TRBV5-4 and TRBJ1-2; D not certain. The CDR3: CASSLGGNYGYTF. CDR3 sequence (DNA): TGTGCCAGCAGCTTAGGAGGGAACTATGGCTACACCTTC.